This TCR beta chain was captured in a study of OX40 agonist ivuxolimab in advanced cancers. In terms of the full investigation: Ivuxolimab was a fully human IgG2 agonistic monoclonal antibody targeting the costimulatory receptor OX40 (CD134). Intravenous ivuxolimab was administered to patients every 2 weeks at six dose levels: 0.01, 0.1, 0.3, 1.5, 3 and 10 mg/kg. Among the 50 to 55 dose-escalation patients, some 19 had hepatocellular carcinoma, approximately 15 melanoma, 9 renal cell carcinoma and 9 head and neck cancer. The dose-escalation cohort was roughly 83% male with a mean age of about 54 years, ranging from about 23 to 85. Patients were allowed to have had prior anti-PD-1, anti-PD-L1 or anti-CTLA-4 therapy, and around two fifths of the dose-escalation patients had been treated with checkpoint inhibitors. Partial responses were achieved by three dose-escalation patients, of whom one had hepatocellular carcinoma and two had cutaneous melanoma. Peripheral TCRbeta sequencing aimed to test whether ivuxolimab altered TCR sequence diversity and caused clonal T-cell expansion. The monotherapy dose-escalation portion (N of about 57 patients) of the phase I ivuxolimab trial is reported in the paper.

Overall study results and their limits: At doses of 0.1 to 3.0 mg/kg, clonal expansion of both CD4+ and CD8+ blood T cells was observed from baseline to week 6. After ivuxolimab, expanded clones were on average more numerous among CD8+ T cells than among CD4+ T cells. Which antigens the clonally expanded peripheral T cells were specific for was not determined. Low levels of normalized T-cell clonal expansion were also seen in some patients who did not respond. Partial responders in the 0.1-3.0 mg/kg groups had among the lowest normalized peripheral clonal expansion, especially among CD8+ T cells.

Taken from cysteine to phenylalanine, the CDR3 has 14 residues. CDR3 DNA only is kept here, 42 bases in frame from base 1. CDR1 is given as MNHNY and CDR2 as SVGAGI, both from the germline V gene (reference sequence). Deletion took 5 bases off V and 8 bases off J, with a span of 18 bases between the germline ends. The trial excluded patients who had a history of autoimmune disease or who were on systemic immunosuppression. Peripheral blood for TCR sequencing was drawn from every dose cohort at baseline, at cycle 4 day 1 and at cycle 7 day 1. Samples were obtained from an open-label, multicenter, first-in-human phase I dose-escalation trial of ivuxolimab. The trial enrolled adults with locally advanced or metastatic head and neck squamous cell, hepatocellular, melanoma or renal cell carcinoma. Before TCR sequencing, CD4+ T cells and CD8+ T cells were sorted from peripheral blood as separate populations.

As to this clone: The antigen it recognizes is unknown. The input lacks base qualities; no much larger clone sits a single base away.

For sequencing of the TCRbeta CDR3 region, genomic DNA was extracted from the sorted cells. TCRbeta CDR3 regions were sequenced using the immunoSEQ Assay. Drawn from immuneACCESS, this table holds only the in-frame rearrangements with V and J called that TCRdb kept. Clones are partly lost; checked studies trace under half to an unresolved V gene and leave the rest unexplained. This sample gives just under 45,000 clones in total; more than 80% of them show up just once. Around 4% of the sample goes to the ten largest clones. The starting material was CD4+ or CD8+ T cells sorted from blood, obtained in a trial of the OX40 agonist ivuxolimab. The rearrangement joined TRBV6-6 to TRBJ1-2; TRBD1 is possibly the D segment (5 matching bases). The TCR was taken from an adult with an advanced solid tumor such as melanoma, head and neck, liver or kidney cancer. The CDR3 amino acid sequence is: CASSLTGTPGGYTF. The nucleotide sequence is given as TGTGCCAGCAGTCTTACCGGGACGCCGGGGGGCTACACCTTC.